One and the same sample provided the 23 T cell receptor beta chains below, sequenced in a study of blood T cell repertoires in COVID-19. Generated by immunoSEQ multiplex PCR, the TCRdb table keeps only in-frame clones and is missing some. The sample gives about 250,000 clones, 70% to 90% of which show up once; 3% to 3.5% is in the top ten. Sequencing was done on a sample of peripheral blood. Receptor source: a man aged 18-30 years with active or convalescent COVID-19.

This chain joins TRBV19 and TRBJ2-1; 8 bases are a match to TRBD2. The CDR3 is made up of 15 amino acids. Germline CDR1 and CDR2: LNHDA and SQIVND (reference sequence). J lost 8 bases, V lost 3 bases, and 9 bases had no gene match. CDR3: CASSILIGGAYEQFF. The DNA of the CDR3 is TGTGCCAGTAGTATTTTAATCGGGGGGGCATATGAGCAGTTCTTC.

The chain joins TRBV7-3 to TRBJ2-3, with TRBD2 matching 15 bases. This CDR3 contains 16 residues. V gave up 5 bases and J gave up 3 bases; unmatched junction bases: 3. The V gene's germline CDR1 is SGHTA and CDR2 FQGTGA. The CDR3 loop is CASSPGLAGGTDTQYF. The CDR3 region has the DNA TGTGCCAGCAGCCCCGGACTAGCGGGGGGGACAGATACGCAGTATTTT.

The table lists this clone with a few counts. V gene TRBV30 combines with J gene TRBJ1-4; D perhaps matches TRBD1 (5 bases). V lost 2 bases and J lost 8, with 18 bases in between. This CDR3 comprises 15 residues. In germline, CDR1 is GTSNPN, CDR2 SVGIG (reference sequence). CDR3 DNA: TGTGCCTGGAGTAATACAGTTAGGGGTGGCGAAAAACTGTTTTTT. Its protein is CAWSNTVRGGEKLFF.

J is TRBJ2-3 and V is TRBV21-1; the table's D gene call, TRBD2, was not cross checked with the DNA. TRBV21-1 is tagged as a pseudogene. The CDR3 spans 16 residues. The CDR3 loop is CASSKVVGRRTDTQYF. The CDR3 DNA reads TGTGCCAGCAGCAAAGTGGTCGGGAGAAGAACAGATACGCAGTATTTT.

The gene calls are TRBV7-9 and TRBJ2-3; 9 bases map to TRBD2. V lost 0 bases to trimming and J lost 2 bases; unmatched junction nucleotides: 9. This CDR3 region has 18 residues. Germline V CDR1 and CDR2: SEHNR, FQNEAQ (reference sequence). The CDR3 sequence: CASSLAVGGGRATDTQYF. CDR3 in DNA: TGTGCCAGCAGCTTAGCTGTTGGTGGCGGGAGGGCCACAGATACGCAGTATTTT.

The V call is TRBV11-2, the J call TRBJ1-2; D is undetermined. The CDR3 is made up of 15 amino acids. CDR1 and CDR2 from the germline V gene are SGHAT and FQNNGV. V was clipped by 2 bases and J by 2 bases, with 12 bases between them. This CDR3 reads CASSLYRRLNYGYTF. The CDR3 DNA reads as TGTGCCAGCAGCTTATATCGGAGGTTGAACTATGGCTACACCTTC.

There are a few counts of this clone. The rearrangement links TRBV28 to TRBJ2-2, with 8 positions matching TRBD2. The CDR3 consists of 15 residues. Looked up from germline, CDR1 is MDHEN and CDR2 is SYDVKM. The V and J ends lost 7 bases and 5 bases, in that order; junction bases with no gene match: 9. DNA of the CDR3: TGTGCCAGCACCTTTAGCGGGGAAGGGACCGGGGAGCTGTTTTTT. It is translated as CASTFSGEGTGELFF.

As for this clone: The junction departs from the called germline gene at one end, perhaps through a read error. In nucleotides, the CDR3 is TGTGCTAGCAGCCCCCGGACTAGCCAGAATCACTTCCCCAATGAGCAGTTCTTC. Its translation: CASSPRTSQNHFPNEQFF. The chain uses TRBV7-7 and TRBJ2-1, with 8 bases lining up with TRBD2. The CDR3 totals 18 residues. Germline CDR1 is SSHAT and CDR2 is FNYEAQ (reference sequence).

This rearrangement joins TRBV19 to TRBJ1-5; D perhaps matches TRBD1 (6 bases). CDR1 and CDR2 (germline): LNHDA, SQIVND (reference sequence). This CDR3 comprises 13 residues. Trimming pared 4 bases from V and 7 bases from J, leaving 11 bases between. This CDR3 is CASSNPGDQPQHF. CDR3 DNA: TGTGCCAGTAGTAACCCAGGGGACCAGCCCCAGCATTTT.

About this clone itself: The junction does not match germline at one end; this may be a read error. V gene TRBV6-2 or TRBV6-3 combines with J gene TRBJ2-7; D perhaps matches TRBD2 (5 bases). Germline CDR1 MNHEY, CDR2 SVGEGT. The CDR3 spans 15 residues. The CDR3 bases are TGTGTCAGCAGCCCCTCGCCGGGGATCCTCGGGGAGCAGTACTTC. It encodes CVSSPSPGILGEQYF.

The V and J genes are TRBV9 and TRBJ1-6; maybe TRBD1 (5 bases). Germline V gives CDR1 SGDLS, CDR2 YYNGEE. The CDR3 is 15 residues long. V gave up 0 bases and J gave up 7 bases, with 11 bases separating them. CDR3 protein: CASSVGSQGNSPLHF. The CDR3 nucleotides read TGTGCCAGCAGCGTAGGATCGCAGGGAAATTCACCCCTCCACTTT.

The chain carries TRBV4-3 and TRBJ2-2; TRBD2 might be the D (6 bases). The CDR3 is 16 residues long. Germline CDR1 LGHNA, CDR2 YSLEER. Trimming removed 3 bases at V and 7 bases at J, with 18 bases between. In DNA, the CDR3 is TGCGCCAGCAGCCACCTAGCCGGGAGTCGAATCGGGGAGCTGTTTTTT. Translated, it gives CASSHLAGSRIGELFF.

This clone was detected once. The V call is TRBV5-1, the J call TRBJ2-5; D perhaps matches TRBD2 (6 bases). The V end was cut by 4 bases, the J end by 5 bases, with 15 bases between. Germline V gene sequence: CDR1 SGHRS, CDR2 YFSETQ. CDR3 size: 14 residues. In DNA, the CDR3 is TGCGCCAGCAGCCCAGTTACGGGGGAGGAGACCCAGTACTTC. Its protein is CASSPVTGEETQYF.

This sequence joins TRBV3-1 (or the pseudogene TRBV3-2) and TRBJ2-5, with 7 bases lining up with TRBD2. The V segment lost 4 bases and the J segment 0 bases; nucleotides outside the gene matches: 2. The CDR3 is made up of 14 amino acids. The germline V gene encodes CDR1 LGHDT and CDR2 YNNKEL (reference sequence). CDR3 DNA sequence: TGTGCCAGCAGCCCTAGCGGTAACCAAGAGACCCAGTACTTC. It translates to CASSPSGNQETQYF.

The V call is TRBV29-1, the J call TRBJ2-7, with D tentatively TRBD1 (6 bases). CDR3 length: 11 residues. V was pared by 4 bases and J by 7 bases, with 11 bases between. CDR1 SQVTM and CDR2 ANQGSEA come from the germline V gene. For the CDR3, the DNA is TGCAGCGTTGGAACAGGGTGGGAGCAGTACTTC. It codes for CSVGTGWEQYF.

CDR3 amino acids: CSVMGQGVVEQYF. Written as DNA, the CDR3 is TGCAGCGTTATGGGTCAGGGGGTTGTCGAGCAGTACTTC. The chain is built from TRBV29-1 and TRBJ2-7, with TRBD1 matching over 7 bases. Germline values: CDR1 SQVTM, CDR2 ANQGSEA. The CDR3 length is 13 residues. The V gene end was trimmed by 5 bases and the J gene end by 6 bases; junction bases not matched to a gene: 10.

The V gene is TRBV7-6, the J gene TRBJ2-2; tentative D call: TRBD1 (6 bases). The ends were cut back, 5 bases at V and 4 bases at J, with 14 bases in the middle. CDR3 length: 15 amino acids. Germline values: CDR1 SGHVS, CDR2 FNYEAQ. CDR3 sequence: CASSPLQGSTGELFF. CDR3 nucleotide sequence: TGTGCCAGCAGCCCGCTACAGGGTAGCACCGGGGAGCTGTTTTTT.

This chain joins TRBV27 and TRBJ2-1, with 8 bases identical to TRBD1. Germline loops: CDR1 MNHEY, CDR2 SMNVEV (reference sequence). The CDR3 loop spans 15 amino acids. V gave up 6 bases and J gave up 6 bases; unmatched junction bases: 10. CDR3 nucleotide sequence: TGTGCCAGCAGGCCAGGGGGCTATTCTTTCAATGAGCAGTTCTTC. This translates into CASRPGGYSFNEQFF.

The chain links TRBV2 to TRBJ1-3; no reliable D call. CDR3 length: 15 amino acids. The V gene's germline CDR1 is SNHLY and CDR2 FYNNEI. The V end was cut by 1 base, the J end by 3 bases, with 10 bases between. The CDR3 loop reads CASSEGLRGGNTIYF. As DNA, the CDR3 is TGTGCCAGCAGTGAAGGTCTACGGGGTGGAAACACCATATATTTT.

The V call is TRBV6-2 or TRBV6-3, the J call TRBJ1-1; 8 bases line up with TRBD1. V was pared by 5 bases and J by 5 bases, with 10 bases of the junction left unmatched. Germline-derived CDR1 and CDR2 are MNHEY and SVGEGT. This CDR3 is 15 amino acids long. The CDR3 bases are TGTGCCAGCAGTCGACTAGGACAGGGTGGGACTGAAGCTTTCTTT. It is translated as CASSRLGQGGTEAFF.

The chain uses TRBV9 and TRBJ2-2; tentatively, D is TRBD2 (5 bases). Trimming took off 4 bases at V and 6 bases at J, with 10 bases between the two ends. This CDR3 is 13 amino acids long. CDR1 and CDR2 (germline): SGDLS, YYNGEE. CDR3 residues: CASSPRGPGELFF. CDR3 bases: TGTGCCAGCAGCCCTCGGGGTCCCGGGGAGCTGTTTTTT.

The chain has TRBV7-8 and TRBJ1-5, with TRBD1 identical over 9 bases. Germline trimming cut 1 base from V and 6 bases from J; bases unmatched to any gene: 4. This CDR3 has 15 amino acids. Germline assignment: CDR1 SGHVS and CDR2 FQNEAQ. The CDR3 DNA follows: TGTGCCAGCAGCTTAGTGGGACAGGGCAGTCAGCCCCAGCATTTT. Translated, it gives CASSLVGQGSQPQHF.

The chain combines TRBV20-1 with TRBJ1-1; D is undetermined. Trimming cost V 3 bases and J 12 bases, with 5 bases left between them. The CDR3 has 8 residues. The germline V gene encodes CDR1 DFQATT and CDR2 SNEGSKA (reference sequence). CDR3 DNA sequence: TGCAGTGCTAGTGTCTCTTTCTTT. Its protein is CSASVSFF.